A selection of T cell receptor beta chains follows, all from one sample in a study of blood T cells in healthy people across ages. Via MiXCR, TCRdb re-called the 5' RACE reads, giving one row per CDR3 protein. The sample includes just over 800,000 distinct CDR3 sequences, around 62% of them seen just once. The sequenced sample was blood. Receptors were obtained from a man aged 25-45 years in good health. Both conserved end residues are part of each CDR3. The D gene is left open where the match is weak. The size entry is marked missing in some rows and otherwise reads once, few, many or a size class.

cdr3_aa	cdr3_nt	v_call	j_call	clone_size	d_call
CACKRGRERTDTQYF	TGTGCCTGCAAAAGAGGGCGGGAGAGGACAGATACGCAGTATTTT	TRBV7-8	TRBJ2-3	-	TRBD2
CASSYLQSTKNIQYF	TGTGCCAGCAGTTACCTACAGTCAACCAAAAACATTCAGTACTTC	TRBV6-2/TRBV6-3	TRBJ2-4	-	-
CSVGQGHGELFF	TGCAGCGTCGGGCAGGGCCACGGGGAGCTGTTTTTT	TRBV29-1	TRBJ2-2	-	-
CASSLAARGGYSNQPQHF	TGTGCCAGCAGCTTAGCTGCCAGGGGTGGGTATAGCAATCAGCCCCAGCATTTT	TRBV7-2	TRBJ1-5	few	-
CSERDLRAYNEQFF	TGCAGCGAACGGGACCTCCGAGCCTACAATGAGCAGTTCTTC	TRBV29-1	TRBJ2-1	-	-
CSVERAGGGTDTQYF	TGCAGCGTTGAAAGGGCAGGGGGCGGGACAGATACGCAGTATTTT	TRBV29-1	TRBJ2-3	-	TRBD1
CASSESSTGNIQYF	TGTGCCAGCAGCGAAAGCTCGACAGGGAACATTCAGTACTTC	TRBV25-1	TRBJ2-4	-	TRBD1
CSVLRDPEGETQYF	TGCAGCGTTCTTCGGGACCCGGAGGGGGAGACCCAGTACTTC	TRBV29-1	TRBJ2-5	-	-
CASSRGSRGTLSTDTQYF	TGTGCCAGCAGCCGAGGTTCGCGCGGGACTTTAAGCACAGATACGCAGTATTTT	TRBV7-2	TRBJ2-3	-	-
CASSPYPGPNEKLFF	TGTGCCAGCAGCCCATACCCGGGACCTAATGAAAAACTGTTTTTT	TRBV14	TRBJ1-4	-	-
CSARIGVGDGSNQPQHF	TGCAGTGCTAGAATAGGGGTAGGGGACGGTAGCAATCAGCCCCAGCATTTT	TRBV20-1	TRBJ1-5	-	-
CASSQLRVGPYEQYF	TGTGCCAGCAGCCAATTGAGGGTTGGGCCCTACGAGCAGTACTTC	TRBV14	TRBJ2-7	-	-
CRTTGDDNEQFF	TGCAGGACGACAGGGGACGACAATGAGCAGTTCTTC	TRBV20-1	TRBJ2-1	-	TRBD1
CASSPPASGGSEQYF	TGTGCCAGCTCACCACCGGCTAGCGGGGGGTCGGAACAGTACTTC	TRBV18	TRBJ2-7	-	TRBD2
CASSLDRGRSSYEQYF	TGCGCCAGCAGCTTGGACAGGGGCCGAAGCTCCTACGAGCAGTACTTC	TRBV5-1	TRBJ2-7	-	TRBD1
CASTGNQETQYF	TGTGCCAGTACGGGGAACCAAGAGACCCAGTACTTC	TRBV6-5	TRBJ2-5	-	-
CASSLKGGYEQYF	TGTGCCAGCAGCTTAAAGGGGGGCTACGAGCAGTACTTC	TRBV7-2	TRBJ2-7	-	-
CVSRQGGVQYF	TGTGTCAGCAGACAGGGGGGGGTGCAGTACTTC	TRBV27	TRBJ2-5	-	TRBD1
CASSFAGAGREQYF	TGTGCCAGCAGCTTCGCCGGGGCAGGGAGGGAGCAGTACTTC	TRBV7-2	TRBJ2-5	few	TRBD2
CASSQEQGAGAFF	TGTGCCAGCAGCCAAGAACAGGGGGCGGGAGCTTTCTTT	TRBV3-1	TRBJ1-1	-	TRBD1
CASSLYRDRHSNQPQHF	TGTGCCAGCAGTTTATACCGGGACCGACACTCCAATCAGCCCCAGCATTTT	TRBV12-3/TRBV12-4	TRBJ1-5	-	-
CASSVVGGVRGDTQYF	TGTGCCAGCAGCGTAGTAGGGGGAGTTAGGGGAGATACGCAGTATTTT	TRBV9	TRBJ2-3	-	-
CASSQGWTAETQYF	TGTGCCAGCAGCCAAGGGTGGACAGCTGAGACCCAGTACTTC	TRBV3-1	TRBJ2-5	once	-
CSASPAWEQYF	TGCAGTGCTAGCCCAGCGTGGGAGCAGTACTTC	TRBV20-1	TRBJ2-4	few	-
CASSQEQGEIEETQYF	TGTGCCAGCAGCCAAGAACAGGGAGAAATAGAAGAGACCCAGTACTTC	TRBV4-2	TRBJ2-5	-	-
CSASERGGPYEQYF	TGCAGTGCTAGCGAGCGGGGGGGACCCTACGAGCAGTACTTC	TRBV20-1	TRBJ2-7	-	TRBD2
CASSPSGMGNEQFF	TGTGCTAGCAGCCCGTCTGGAATGGGGAATGAGCAGTTCTTC	TRBV7-7	TRBJ2-1	-	-
CASNREKVYGYTF	TGTGCCAGCAACCGGGAGAAGGTTTATGGCTACACCTTC	TRBV2	TRBJ1-2	-	-
CASSQDRAGGRGYTF	TGCGCCAGCAGCCAAGATCGGGCGGGCGGGCGCGGCTACACCTTC	TRBV4-3	TRBJ1-2	-	-
CASLDSYSNQPQHF	TGTGCCAGCCTGGACAGCTATAGCAATCAGCCCCAGCATTTT	TRBV6-1	TRBJ1-5	-	-
CATSMVGAASTDTQYF	TGTGCCACCAGTATGGTGGGAGCCGCTAGCACAGATACGCAGTATTTT	TRBV24-1	TRBJ2-3	-	-
CASSQVLRAGGISYEQYF	TGTGCCAGCAGCCAAGTCCTTAGGGCGGGGGGCATTTCCTACGAGCAGTACTTC	TRBV4-2	TRBJ2-7	-	TRBD2
CAISGGPGGLGETQYF	TGTGCCATCAGTGGAGGGCCCGGGGGCCTTGGGGAGACCCAGTACTTC	TRBV10-3	TRBJ2-5	once	-
CASSEEQGIGEQYF	TGTGCCAGCAGCGAGGAACAGGGGATCGGCGAGCAGTACTTC	TRBV6-4	TRBJ2-7	-	TRBD1
CASRRQGLDRDTQYF	TGTGCCAGCAGGCGACAGGGGCTAGACCGAGATACGCAGTATTTT	TRBV6-5	TRBJ2-3	-	TRBD1
CSVEPGTKSNEQFF	TGCAGCGTTGAACCCGGGACTAAAAGCAATGAGCAGTTCTTC	TRBV29-1	TRBJ2-1	-	TRBD2
CASSLEASGDNEQFF	TGTGCCAGCAGCTTAGAGGCTAGCGGGGACAATGAGCAGTTCTTC	TRBV7-2	TRBJ2-1	-	TRBD2